The rows below give T cell receptor beta chains drawn from one sample of a study of blood T cell repertoires in COVID-19. Sequenced by immunoSEQ multiplex PCR; TCRdb stores in-frame clones only, minus some. In the table there are just over 300,000 clones, 90% of which are singletons. Sequenced input: PBMCs or T cells enriched from blood (not recorded which). The receptors come from a woman between 18 and 30 years old with acute COVID-19. Each CDR3 is given with its conserved first and last residue. The D gene is left open where the match is weak. Clone size, where shown, is once, few, many, or a class for clones that have expanded.

j_call d_call v_call clone_size cdr3_aa cdr3_nt
TRBJ1-3 NA TRBV28 NA CASSLRWGPGNTIYF TGTGCCAGCAGTTTACGGTGGGGGCCTGGAAACACCATATATTTT
TRBJ2-7 NA TRBV6-5 NA CASSIVQGYEQYF TGTGCCAGCAGTATTGTTCAGGGGTACGAGCAGTACTTC
TRBJ2-3 TRBD2 TRBV6-5 once CASSSHRTSGADTQYF TGTGCCAGCAGTTCCCACAGGACTAGCGGGGCGGATACGCAGTATTTT
TRBJ2-1 TRBD1 TRBV2 NA CASSETGGNEQFF TGTGCCAGCAGTGAAACAGGGGGAAATGAGCAGTTCTTC
TRBJ2-7 TRBD1 TRBV5-8 NA CASSLWDRGWEQYF TGTGCCAGCAGCTTGTGGGACAGGGGTTGGGAGCAGTACTTC
TRBJ1-1 NA TRBV28 NA CASGGRGTEAFF TGTGCCAGTGGGGGTAGGGGGACTGAAGCTTTCTTT
TRBJ2-3 NA TRBV6-5 once CASSYGGWSDTQYF TGTGCCAGCAGTTACGGTGGCTGGTCGGATACGCAGTATTTT
TRBJ1-1 NA TRBV19 NA CASTYLTGGANTEAFF TGTGCCAGTACCTATCTCACGGGGGGCGCGAACACTGAAGCTTTCTTT
TRBJ1-3 NA TRBV19 NA CASSLQGSRNTIYF TGTGCCAGTAGTCTACAGGGCTCGCGAAACACCATATATTTT
TRBJ1-2 NA TRBV28 NA CASSFRLINYGYTF TGTGCCAGCAGTTTCAGGTTAATTAACTATGGCTACACCTTC
TRBJ2-1 TRBD2 TRBV9 NA CASTPGGSSYNEQFF TGTGCCAGCACTCCGGGAGGGAGCTCTTACAATGAGCAGTTCTTC
TRBJ1-2 TRBD1 TRBV7-9 once CASSLGGQGQVLGYTF TGTGCCAGCAGCTTAGGAGGTCAGGGACAGGTTCTTGGCTACACCTTC
TRBJ1-1 TRBD1 TRBV5-8 NA CASSFLPRTGINTEAFF TGTGCCAGCAGCTTCCTCCCCCGGACAGGAATAAACACTGAAGCTTTCTTT
TRBJ1-2 TRBD1 TRBV6-6 NA CASSYTGGRGYTF TGTGCCAGCAGTTATACAGGGGGCAGAGGCTACACCTTC
TRBJ1-2 NA TRBV5-6 NA CASSLAGDIGGYTF TGTGCCAGCAGCTTGGCAGGGGACATCGGTGGCTACACCTTC
TRBJ2-2 NA TRBV5-6 NA CASSLRGELFF TGTGCCAGCAGCTTGCGCGGGGAGCTGTTTTTT
TRBJ1-4 NA TRBV19 NA CASSEQGGDEKLFF TGTGCCAGTAGTGAACAGGGAGGGGATGAAAAACTGTTTTTT
TRBJ1-4 TRBD1 TRBV23-1 NA CASSLPGQGYNEKLFF TGCGCCAGCAGCCTTCCGGGACAGGGTTATAATGAAAAACTGTTTTTT
TRBJ2-7 TRBD2 TRBV6-5 few CASSFVAGGHYEQYF TGTGCCAGCAGTTTTGTAGCGGGGGGGCACTACGAGCAGTACTTC
TRBJ1-5 NA TRBV19 NA CASNPDSSNQPQHF TGTGCCAGTAACCCGGACAGTAGCAATCAGCCCCAGCATTTT
TRBJ2-7 NA TRBV15 NA CATSRVGGLDEQYF TGTGCCACCAGCAGAGTTGGAGGGTTGGACGAGCAGTACTTC
TRBJ2-3 NA TRBV6-4 NA CASSDSPGTDTQYF TGTGCCAGCAGTGACAGCCCGGGCACAGATACGCAGTATTTT
TRBJ2-3 NA TRBV2 NA CASAQGIPDTQYF TGTGCCAGCGCCCAGGGTATCCCAGATACGCAGTATTTT
TRBJ2-7 TRBD2 TRBV4-2 NA CASSQSSGKPYEQYF TGTGCCAGCAGCCAATCTAGCGGGAAGCCCTACGAGCAGTACTTC
TRBJ2-6 NA TRBV24-1 NA CATSHGANVLTF TGTGCCACCTCCCATGGGGCCAACGTCCTGACTTTC
TRBJ2-1 NA TRBV9 NA CASSVGGYSYNEQFF TGTGCCAGCAGCGTAGGCGGATACTCCTACAATGAGCAGTTCTTC
TRBJ2-7 TRBD2 TRBV27 NA CASSQTSGLVGEQYF TGTGCCAGCAGTCAAACTAGCGGTCTCGTTGGCGAGCAGTACTTC
TRBJ1-2 NA TRBV11-2 NA CASSRAEPNYGYTF TGTGCCAGCAGCCGAGCGGAGCCGAACTATGGCTACACCTTC
TRBJ1-2 NA TRBV2 NA CASSEFQGNYGYTF TGTGCCAGCAGTGAATTTCAGGGTAACTATGGCTACACCTTC
TRBJ1-1 TRBD1 TRBV15 NA CATSRPDREGTEAFF TGTGCCACCAGCAGACCGGACAGGGAGGGGACTGAAGCTTTCTTT
TRBJ1-5 NA TRBV19 few CASSIGRGGGLPDQPQHF TGTGCCAGTAGTATAGGCCGGGGCGGGGGGTTACCTGATCAGCCCCAGCATTTT
TRBJ1-5 NA TRBV28 NA CASKSTYNQPQHF TGTGCCAGCAAGTCAACCTACAATCAGCCCCAGCATTTT
TRBJ2-3 TRBD2 TRBV13 NA CASVLSGTWEGDTQYF TGTGCCAGCGTCCTCTCCGGGACTTGGGAGGGAGATACGCAGTATTTT
TRBJ2-7 NA TRBV3-1/TRBV3-2 NA CASSQEGTFLAEQYF TGTGCCAGCAGCCAAGAGGGGACTTTCCTCGCCGAGCAGTACTTC